The present TCR beta chain was sequenced within a study of T cell responses to AZD1222 COVID-19 vaccine. Looking at the study overall: Doses given second, at about 4 or about 12 weeks, were pooled.

TCRdb keeps only in-frame clones here, not all; method: immunoSEQ multiplex PCR. Of roughly 110,000 clones detected, roughly 87% appear once; the ten largest clones hold around 4.3%. Study conclusions and caveats: Regions 160-218 and 743-854 dominated among vaccine-associated CD4 TCRs spanning spike.

To note about this clone: The antigen is undetermined.

Sample: peripheral blood, taken on day 0 of AZD1222 vaccination. This clonotype originated in an adult in good health.

The CDR3 here is CASSPGSSGETQYF. In DNA, the CDR3 is TGTGCCAGCTCACCTGGATCGTCGGGGGAGACCCAGTACTTC. V is TRBV18 and J is TRBJ2-5; D is possibly TRBD2 (5 bases). The CDR3 is 14 residues long. The germline V and J ends were trimmed by 3 bases and 5 bases, with 13 bases remaining between them. In germline, CDR1 is KGHSH, CDR2 LQKENI.